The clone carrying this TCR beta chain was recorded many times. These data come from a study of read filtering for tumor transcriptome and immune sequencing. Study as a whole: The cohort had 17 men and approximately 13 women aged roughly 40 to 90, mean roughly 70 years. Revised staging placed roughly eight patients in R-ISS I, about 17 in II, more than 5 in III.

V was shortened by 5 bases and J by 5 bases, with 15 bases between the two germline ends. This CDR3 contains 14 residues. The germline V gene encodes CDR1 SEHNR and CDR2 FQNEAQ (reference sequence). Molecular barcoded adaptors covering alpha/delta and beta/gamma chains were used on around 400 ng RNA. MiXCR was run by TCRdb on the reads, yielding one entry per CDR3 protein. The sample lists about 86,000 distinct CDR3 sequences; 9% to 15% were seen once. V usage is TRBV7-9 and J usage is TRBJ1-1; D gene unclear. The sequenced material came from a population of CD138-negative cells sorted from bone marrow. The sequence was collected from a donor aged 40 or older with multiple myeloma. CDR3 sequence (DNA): TGTGCCAGCAGCCCCTCCCTGACGGGGACTGAAGCTTTCTTT. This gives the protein CASSPSLTGTEAFF.